The present T cell receptor beta chain was sequenced within a study of blood T cell repertoires in COVID-19. Study information: The study drew acute and convalescent COVID-19 samples from the United States, Italy and Spain. Nucleic acid was either cDNA or gDNA, and it came from T cells, B-cell-depleted T cells, or PBMCs.

Germline V gene data show CDR1 as LGHNA and CDR2 as YNFKEQ. There are 15 residues in the CDR3. Between the trimmed V and J ends, which lost 0 bases and 1 base, there was a span of 8 bases. As processed by the authors: Counts of nucleated cells, estimated from reference gene primer amplification, were obtained. Method: immunoSEQ multiplex PCR; TCRdb's copy keeps in-frame clones and lacks some. Clonal size and the V and J genes are those of that table, whereas D and trimming came from the DNA. The sample yields around 120,000 clones, 80% seen once. Sequenced sample: peripheral blood. J is TRBJ2-3 and V is TRBV4-2; perhaps TRBD2 as D (6 bases). This clonotype was obtained from a man between 70 and 80 years old with acute or convalescent COVID-19. The chain's CDR3 is CASSQEGGGTDTQYF. The CDR3 DNA follows: TGTGCCAGCAGCCAAGAAGGCGGGGGCACAGATACGCAGTATTTT.